This entry concerns a single T cell receptor beta chain. This sample is drawn from a study of technical replicates of blood from a few donors. This CDR3 is built from 17 residues. The germline V and J ends were trimmed by 0 bases and 6 bases, with 18 bases remaining between them. Germline V gene data show CDR1 as SGDLS and CDR2 as YYNGEE. TCRdb keeps only in-frame clones here, not all; method: immunoSEQ multiplex PCR. The sample has tens of thousands of clones, approximately 94% seen once. This chain joins TRBV9 and TRBJ2-2; maybe TRBD2 (6 bases). Material: T cells isolated from PBMCs. The receptor was isolated from a human donor in good health. The DNA of the CDR3 is TGTGCCAGCAGCGTAGGATTGTGGAGGGGTAGGGCCGGGGAGCTGTTTTTT. As protein: CASSVGLWRGRAGELFF.